This TCR beta chain came from a study of T cells in Graves' hyperthyroidism and ophthalmopathy. Whole-study results and caveats: Ophthalmopathy was model-predicted a median approximately six months pre-onset.

The CDR3 contains 16 residues. Germline V gene data show CDR1 as SNHLY and CDR2 as FYNNEI. Losses at the gene ends were 2 bases for V and 3 bases for J; bases not matched to a gene: 7. TCR beta CDR3 region amplification was performed from RNA transcripts. The HTBI set primed first-round TCR CDR3 RT-PCR. A single record per CDR3 protein comes from TCRdb applying MiXCR to the multiplex PCR reads. The table includes 100,000 to 140,000 distinct CDR3 sequences, roughly 15% detected once. In regard to this clonotype: Its antigen is not identified.

The receptor comes from a woman between 45 and 60 years old with Graves' hyperthyroidism. The sequenced sample was blood. The rearrangement links TRBV2 to TRBJ2-3, with 8 positions matching TRBD1. CDR3 in DNA: TGTGCCAGCAGTGAAAGGGGGGACAGGCTAACAGATACGCAGTATTTT. This codes for CASSERGDRLTDTQYF.